The T cell receptor (beta chain) described here comes from a study of cytomegalovirus exposure and HLA in healthy donors. General study results and limits: As a later analysis revealed, most CMV-associated TCR beta chains appeared HLA-restricted. Of the V segments, some could not be distinguished, including TRBV6-2 and TRBV6-3, and were excluded. The number of N-insertions in an Asian-associated ancestry cluster was reportedly below the 666-donor mean in a later analysis.

This donor's CMV serostatus is unrecorded. The PCR was carried out with 60 Vbeta primers and 13 Jbeta primers. TCRdb's table, derived via immunoSEQ multiplex PCR, lists solely in-frame clones and lacks some. The data hold over 75,000 clones, with around 60% observed a single time. V lost 2 bases, J lost 2 bases, and 11 bases lay in between. CDR3 length: 14 residues. The germline gives CDR1 SGHDT, CDR2 YYEEEE. This clone was found a few times. Its target is unknown. The receptor comes from a human donor in good health. The rearrangement joins TRBV5-6 to TRBJ2-7, with D hard to call. Sequenced: PBMCs. The CDR3 coding sequence is TGTGCCAGCAGCTTAGGCGGCAGCCCCTACGAGCAGTACTTC. It is translated as CASSLGGSPYEQYF.